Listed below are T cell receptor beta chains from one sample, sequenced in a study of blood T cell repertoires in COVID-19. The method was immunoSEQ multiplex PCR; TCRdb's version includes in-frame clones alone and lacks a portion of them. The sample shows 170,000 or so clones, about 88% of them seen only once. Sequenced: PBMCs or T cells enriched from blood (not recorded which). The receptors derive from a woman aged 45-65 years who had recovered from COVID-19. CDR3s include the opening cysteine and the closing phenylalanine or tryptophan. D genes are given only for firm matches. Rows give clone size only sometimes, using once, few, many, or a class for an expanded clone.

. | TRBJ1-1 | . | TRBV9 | TGTGCCAGCAGCGAGGACAGTTCCCCCGCTCTGAACACTGAAGCTTTCTTT | CASSEDSSPALNTEAFF
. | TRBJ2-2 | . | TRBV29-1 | TGCAGCGTTGGTAGGGGGATGACCGGGGAGCTGTTTTTT | CSVGRGMTGELFF
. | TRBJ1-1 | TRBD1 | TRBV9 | TGTGCCAGCAGCGGCCAATTGACAGGGGGAGGTACTGAAGCTTTCTTT | CASSGQLTGGGTEAFF
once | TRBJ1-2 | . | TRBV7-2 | TGTGCCAGCAGCTTAGCCACAGCTTATCGTAACTATGGCTACACCTTC | CASSLATAYRNYGYTF
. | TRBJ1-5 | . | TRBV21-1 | TGTGCCAGCAGCAAAGCGGACTCCCGACGCAATCAGCCCCAGCATTTT | CASSKADSRRNQPQHF
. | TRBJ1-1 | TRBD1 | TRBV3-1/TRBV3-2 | TGTGCCAGCAGCCAAGGAAAACAGGGGGTGCTCTTT | CASSQGKQGVLF
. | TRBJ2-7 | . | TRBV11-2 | TGTGCCAGCAGCAAACAAACAGGGATGGAGCAGTACTTC | CASSKQTGMEQYF
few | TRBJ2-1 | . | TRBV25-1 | TGTGCCAGCTCAGCCGGGAATGAGCAGTTCTTC | CASSAGNEQFF
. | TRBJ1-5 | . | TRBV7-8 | TGTGCCAGCAGCTTAGAGCGGCGGGGGGGAAATCAGCCCCAGCATTTT | CASSLERRGGNQPQHF
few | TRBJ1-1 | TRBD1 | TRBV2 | TGTGCCAGCCTGAATTTTGGGGGACAGGGAGGGTCTTGGGCTTTCTTT | CASLNFGGQGGSWAFF
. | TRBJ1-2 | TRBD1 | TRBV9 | TGTGCCAGCAGCCGTGACAGGGTGGGAGGCTACACCTTC | CASSRDRVGGYTF
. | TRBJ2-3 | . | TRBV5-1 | TGCGCCAGCAGCTCGGACTCGGCGGCAGATACGCAGTATTTT | CASSSDSAADTQYF
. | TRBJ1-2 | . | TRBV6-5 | TGTGCCAGCAGTTACTCGACAAAGAACTATGGCTACACCTTC | CASSYSTKNYGYTF
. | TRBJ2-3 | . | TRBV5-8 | TGTGCCAGCAGCTTGGGGGCAGGGGACCGCACAGATACGCAGTATTTT | CASSLGAGDRTDTQYF
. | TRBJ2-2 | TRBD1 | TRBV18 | TGTGCCAGCTCACCGGGACAGTTGATTACCGGGGAGCTGTTTTTT | CASSPGQLITGELFF
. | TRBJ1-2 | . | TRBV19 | TGTGCCAGTAGTCTGACGCGGGAAGGCTATGGCTACACCTTC | CASSLTREGYGYTF
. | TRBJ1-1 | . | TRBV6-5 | TGTGCCAGCAGTTACTCCCAGAACACTGAAGCTTTCTTT | CASSYSQNTEAFF
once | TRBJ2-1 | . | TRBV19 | TGTGCCAGTAGTACATACAGGCGCGATGAGCAGTTCTTC | CASSTYRRDEQFF
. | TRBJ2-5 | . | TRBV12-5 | TGTGCTAGTGGCTCTGCCGGTTTGGAGACCCAGTACTTC | CASGSAGLETQYF
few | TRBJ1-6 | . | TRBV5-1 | TGCGCCAGCAGCTTATGGTCGAGCTCCTATAATTCACCCCTCCACTTT | CASSLWSSSYNSPLHF
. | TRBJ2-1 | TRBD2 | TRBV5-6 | TGTGCCAGCAGTTTGGGACTAGCGGGGGCCTCAAATGAGCAGTTCTTC | CASSLGLAGASNEQFF
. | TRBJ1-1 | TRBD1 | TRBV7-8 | TGTGCCAGCAGCATAAGACAGGGGAAGAACACTGAAGCTTTCTTT | CASSIRQGKNTEAFF
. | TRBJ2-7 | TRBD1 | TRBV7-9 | TGTGCCAGCCAAGGGCAGGGGGCCCCCTACGAGCAGTACTTC | CASQGQGAPYEQYF
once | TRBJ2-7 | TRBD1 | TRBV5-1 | TGCGCCAGCAGACAGATGGACAGGGGATCCTACGAGCAGTACTTC | CASRQMDRGSYEQYF
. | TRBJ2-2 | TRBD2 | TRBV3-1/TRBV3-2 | TGTGCCAGCAGCCAAGATCGGCTAGCGGCGAACACCGGGGAGCTGTTTTTT | CASSQDRLAANTGELFF
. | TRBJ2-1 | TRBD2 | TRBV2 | TGTGCCAGCAGGATCTCGCGGGAGGGTTACAATGAGCAGTTCTTC | CASRISREGYNEQFF
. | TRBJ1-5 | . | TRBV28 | TGTGCCAGCAGTAATCAAAGACCCGGGAAGGGTCAGCCCCAGCATTTT | CASSNQRPGKGQPQHF
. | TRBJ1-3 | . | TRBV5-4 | TGTGCCAGCAGCTTGATGGGGGGGTCTGGAAACACCATATATTTT | CASSLMGGSGNTIYF